This TCR beta chain was identified in a study of cytomegalovirus exposure and HLA in healthy donors. Concerning this clone: Its antigen is undetermined.

PCR amplification relied on 60 Vbeta primers (plus 13 Jbeta primers). The assay was immunoSEQ multiplex PCR, and TCRdb's table has in-frame clones only and misses some. The data hold fewer than 130,000 clones, with 74% observed a single time. Losses at the gene ends were 1 base for V and 1 base for J; bases not matched to a gene: 3. The germline V gene encodes CDR1 SGHNT and CDR2 YENEEA. CDR3 length: 15 residues. Points from the study as a whole: Accounts indicate the classifier identified cytomegalovirus status with strong specificity and sensitivity. The dataset shows that most TCR sequences were rare, while some public TCRs occurred in many donors. Analysis was performed later, and it showed HLA-associated TCR beta chains to be more clonally expanded than equally common others. The authors judged a highly shared variant cluster likely a sequencing artifact.

The specimen was PBMCs. The chain is built from TRBV11-3 and TRBJ1-1; 7 bases fit TRBD1. The TCR originated in a man between 50 and 59 years old in good health and CMV-seropositive. DNA for the CDR3: TGTGCCAGCAGCTTAGGGGACAGTGAGAACACTGAAGCTTTCTTT. It is translated as CASSLGDSENTEAFF.